This T cell receptor (beta chain) was identified in a study of blood T cell repertoires in COVID-19. The wider study: Samples taken during acute and convalescent COVID-19 were collected in the United States, Italy and Spain. PBMCs, B-cell-depleted T cells, or T cells provided the cDNA or gDNA that made up the material.

Trimming removed 4 bases from V and 2 bases from J; junction bases left unmatched: 7. The CDR3 consists of 16 residues. Germline CDR1 and CDR2: KGHDR and SFDVKD. Per the original methods: Amplification of reference gene primers provided the estimated nucleated cell counts. Assay used: immunoSEQ multiplex PCR; TCRdb lists only in-frame clones, some missing. V, J and clone size reflect that table, while D and trimming were determined from the DNA. In the table there are fewer than 300,000 clones, roughly nine tenths of which are singletons. The sample consisted of peripheral blood. The rearrangement uses TRBV24-1 and TRBJ2-3, with 8 bases identical to TRBD2. This TCR came from a man aged 55 to 69 who had recovered from COVID-19. The CDR3 sequence: CATSDSPSGFTDTQYF. In nucleotides, the CDR3 is TGTGCCACCAGTGACAGTCCTAGCGGGTTCACAGATACGCAGTATTTT.